The next 2 T cell receptor beta chains were all read from a single sample in a study of cytotoxic CD8 clonotypes in ibrutinib-treated CLL (dated by TCRdb to about 2021). The library was built by means of the immunoSEQ multiplex PCR assay. Entries here come from immuneACCESS through TCRdb and include only in-frame sequences with V and J called. Some clones fail to appear in such tables; in the studies checked, an unresolved V gene covers under half of the shortfall, and the cause of the remainder is unknown. Counted in this sample were about 50,000 clones; approximately 50% of them appeared once. Together, the top ten hold approximately 32% of the sample. The time point tag for this specimen amounts to: approximately eleven months on ibrutinib. The source material was PBMCs, sampled after 12 months of ibrutinib treatment. These receptors were collected from a human donor with chronic lymphocytic leukemia.

This clone was recorded at least ten times. The chain carries TRBV27 and TRBJ2-5; 9 bases map to TRBD1. Germline values: CDR1 MNHEY, CDR2 SMNVEV (reference sequence). CDR3 length: 14 residues. After removal of 3 bases from V and 5 bases from J, the junction contained 4 bases not matched to a gene. In nucleotides, the CDR3 is TGTGCCAGCAGTTTCCGGGACAGGGTGGAGACCCAGTACTTC. Protein product: CASSFRDRVETQYF.

The chain employs TRBV7-9 and TRBJ1-1; weak D call: TRBD1 (6 bases). Germline CDR1 and CDR2: SEHNR and FQNEAQ (reference sequence). V dropped 5 bases and J dropped 1 base, with 17 bases sitting between them. The CDR3 is made up of 16 amino acids. The CDR3 loop reads CASSPSGQTGNTEAFF. In nucleotides, the CDR3 is TGTGCCAGCAGCCCTAGTGGACAGACAGGGAACACTGAAGCTTTCTTT.